This T cell receptor beta chain was captured in a study of human T cells and chemical hapten exposure (dated by TCRdb to the early 2020s). Context from the whole study: For sensitization, 2% DPC in acetone was applied to a roughly 2 cm by roughly 2 cm area of upper inner arm skin. Throughout the study period of 20 to 25 weeks, patients also received therapeutic DPC doses to the scalp every week. Patch testing on the upper back used Finn chambers containing 0.01% DPC, with scoring done after 6 days according to International Contact Dermatitis Research Group standards. Most of the patients in the cohort were female, and the cohort covered alopecia areata with under or over 50% scalp involvement, alopecia totalis and alopecia universalis. The libraries were sequenced as a pool, and the TCR yield per sample differed mostly because of small variations in library volumes within the pool. Peripheral blood TCR repertoire changes were tracked in vivo in alopecia patients during primary and secondary sensitization to the hapten diphenylcyclopropenone (DPC). Blood was sampled from patients pre-sensitization (week 0) and at 2, 6 and about 24 weeks after DPC sensitization. Blood for TCR sequencing was provided by twenty-nine alopecia patients at one to four time points (pre-sensitization, 2, 6 and 24 weeks). On the study overall, not on this receptor specifically: No change with DPC sensitization was found in the number of TCRs above 1 in 1000 frequency, and no evidence of global repertoire structure alterations was found. Significantly more large CDR3 similarity clusters were formed by expanded TCRs than by pre-sensitization or healthy control sets, consistent with antigen-driven responses. All patients had alopecia, a presumed autoimmune disease, so their immune response might differ from that of healthy individuals. After repeated subsampling, the strength of the expansion versus patch-test correlation and the threshold at which it became significant changed. A positive correlation was found between the number of PT1 expanded TCRs and patch test score, with significance reached at thresholds 8, 16 and 32 but not 4.

Many counts were recorded for this clonotype. Its antigen remains undetermined. No base quality values were provided; no much bigger clone lies one nucleotide off. V is reduced by 4 bases and J by 1 base, leaving a spacing of 15 bases between them. Via the germline V gene, CDR1 is WSHSY and CDR2 SAAADI. The CDR3, from cysteine to phenylalanine, totals 16 residues. Kept here is only the CDR3 DNA, which spans 48 bases and is read in frame from base 1. Library preparation was by RACE. The sequencer was a NextSeq 500. Library preparation attached unique molecular identifiers to individual cDNA molecules for quantitative, reproducible TCR counting. From each blood RNA sample, both TCR alpha and TCR beta chains were sequenced. Regarding the original processing steps: Samples had a median of roughly 99,000 TCRs, with a range from about 23,224 to 750,000. The Decombinator software suite was used to annotate the V, J and CDR3 of the TCR reads. Every sample was subsampled to the same number of TCRs (28,000) for the PS versus PT1 abundance plots. Expanded TCRs were defined as absent before sensitization and observed at least eight times at the 2-week time point. The raw public data were reprocessed by TCRdb itself: fastp quality trimming at Q25, MiXCR clonotype calling, in-frame beta chains only. Each entry merges the rows of one CDR3 protein and shows their most common DNA and genes. Here the V and J calls rest on TCRdb's processing, not on the authors' analysis. This sample holds approximately 260,000 distinct CDR3 sequences; approximately 7.5% were observed only once. The ten largest clonotypes hold about 1.1% of the sample.

The time point label for this specimen denotes: pre-sensitization, week 0. The treatment or condition tag for this specimen amounts to: therapeutic diphenylcyclopropenone sensitization with weekly scalp DPC. Blood at each patch-test visit was drawn before the patch test was applied. Patients were considered eligible if aged 18 to 70, diagnosed with alopecia and deemed suitable for DPC therapy, and patients were excluded if pregnant. Total RNA was extracted from unfractionated whole blood collected in Tempus Blood RNA tubes. This clonotype was obtained from a man aged 18 to 30 with alopecia areata. Some clones in this sample may be carry-over from other donors' samples. The sample consisted of whole blood, taken in connection with sensitization to the hapten diphenylcyclopropenone (DPC). The chain employs TRBV10-2 and TRBJ2-3; possibly the D gene is TRBD1, per 7 matching bases. The encoded CDR3 is CASSVGRGVGTDTQYF. The sequence in DNA is TGCGCCAGCAGTGTGGGCAGGGGGGTTGGCACAGATACGCAGTATTTT.